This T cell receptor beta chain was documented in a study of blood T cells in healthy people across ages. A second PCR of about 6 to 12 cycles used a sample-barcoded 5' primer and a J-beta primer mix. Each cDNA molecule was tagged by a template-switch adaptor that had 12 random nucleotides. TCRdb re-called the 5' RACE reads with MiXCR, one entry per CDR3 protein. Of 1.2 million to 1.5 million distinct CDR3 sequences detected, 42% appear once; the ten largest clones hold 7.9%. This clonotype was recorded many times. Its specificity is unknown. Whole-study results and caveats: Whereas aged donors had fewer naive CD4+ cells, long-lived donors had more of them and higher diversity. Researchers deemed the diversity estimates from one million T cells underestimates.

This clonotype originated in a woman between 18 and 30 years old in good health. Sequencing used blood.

CDR3 nucleotide sequence: TGTGCCAGCAGCGGAGAGGTCGTGTCCACAGATACGCAGTATTTT. It yields the protein CASSGEVVSTDTQYF. The rearrangement joins TRBV11-2 to TRBJ2-3; the D is unclear. The CDR3 is made up of 15 amino acids. V was shortened by 5 bases and J by 2 bases, with 14 bases between the two germline ends. Germline-derived CDR1 and CDR2 are SGHAT and FQNNGV. The full variable domain, in which reference TRBV11-2 and TRBJ2-3 provide the parts outside the CDR3, is EAGVAQSPRYKIIEKRQSVAFWCNPISGHATLYWYQQILGQGPKLLIQFQNNGVVDDSQLPKDRFSAERLKGVDSTLKIQPAKLEDSAVYLCASSGEVVSTDTQYFGPGTRLTVL.